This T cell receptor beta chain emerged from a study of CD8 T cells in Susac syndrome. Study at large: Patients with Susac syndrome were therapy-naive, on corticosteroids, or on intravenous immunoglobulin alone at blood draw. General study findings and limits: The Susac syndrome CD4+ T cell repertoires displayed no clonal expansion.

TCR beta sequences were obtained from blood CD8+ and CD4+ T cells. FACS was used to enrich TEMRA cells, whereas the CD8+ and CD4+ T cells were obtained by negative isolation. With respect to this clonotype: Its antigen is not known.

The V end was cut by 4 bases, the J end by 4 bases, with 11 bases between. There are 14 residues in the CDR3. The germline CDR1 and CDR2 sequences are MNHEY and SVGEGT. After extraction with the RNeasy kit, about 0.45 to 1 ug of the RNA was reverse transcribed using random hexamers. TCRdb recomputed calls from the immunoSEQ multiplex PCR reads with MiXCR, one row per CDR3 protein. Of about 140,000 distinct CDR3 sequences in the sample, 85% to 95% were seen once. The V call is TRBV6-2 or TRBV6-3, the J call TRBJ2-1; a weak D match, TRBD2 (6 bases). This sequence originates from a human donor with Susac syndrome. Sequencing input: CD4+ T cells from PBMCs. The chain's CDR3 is CASSFSGLYNEQFF. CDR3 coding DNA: TGTGCCAGCAGTTTTTCGGGACTTTACAATGAGCAGTTCTTC.